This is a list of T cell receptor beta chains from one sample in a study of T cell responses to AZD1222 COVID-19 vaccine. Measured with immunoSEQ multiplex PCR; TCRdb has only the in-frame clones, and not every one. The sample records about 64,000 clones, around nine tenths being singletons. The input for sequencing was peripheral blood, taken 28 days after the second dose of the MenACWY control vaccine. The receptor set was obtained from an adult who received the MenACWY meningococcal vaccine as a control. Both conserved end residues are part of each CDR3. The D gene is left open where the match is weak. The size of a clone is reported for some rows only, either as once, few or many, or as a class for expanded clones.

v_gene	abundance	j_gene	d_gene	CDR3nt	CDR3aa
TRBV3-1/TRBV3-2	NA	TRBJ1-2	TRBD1	TGTGCCAGCAGCCAAGGACAGGGCCGCCTTGAGAACTATGGCTACACCTTC	CASSQGQGRLENYGYTF
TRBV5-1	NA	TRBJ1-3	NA	TGCGCCAGCAGCTTGGCCTTGAGACAGGACGGAAACACCATATATTTT	CASSLALRQDGNTIYF
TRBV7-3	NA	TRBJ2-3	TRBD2	TGTGCCAGCAGCTCCGGGGTAGCGGGAGGGTCAGATACGCAGTATTTT	CASSSGVAGGSDTQYF
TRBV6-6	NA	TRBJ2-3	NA	TGTGCCAGCACCGGTAGCACAGATACGCAGTATTTT	CASTGSTDTQYF
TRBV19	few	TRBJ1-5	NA	TGTGCCAGTAGCATAGCCACCGTACAGCCCCAGCATTTT	CASSIATVQPQHF
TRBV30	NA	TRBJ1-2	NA	TGTGCCTGGACCCTGCCGGGCCTCGCTCTGGATACCTTC	CAWTLPGLALDTF
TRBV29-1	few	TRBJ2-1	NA	TGCAGCGCGGAAGCGGGTAATGAGCAGTTCTTC	CSAEAGNEQFF
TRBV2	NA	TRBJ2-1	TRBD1	TGTGCCAACCGACTTAAAGGGACAGGAAGGTACAATGAGCAGTTCTTC	CANRLKGTGRYNEQFF
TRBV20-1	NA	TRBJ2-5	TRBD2	TGCAGTGCTAGTGGGGGGGAGGGCCGGCGAGAGACCCAGTACTTC	CSASGGEGRRETQYF
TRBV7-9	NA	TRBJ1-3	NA	TGTGCCAGCAGCGCGCTACCAAACACCATATATTTT	CASSALPNTIYF
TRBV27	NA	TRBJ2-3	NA	TGTGCCAGCAGTTTGGGGATACTTCGTACAGATACGCAGTATTTT	CASSLGILRTDTQYF
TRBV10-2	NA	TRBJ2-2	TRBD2	TGCGCCAGCAGAGGACTAGCGGAAAGGGGGGAGCTGTTTTTT	CASRGLAERGELFF
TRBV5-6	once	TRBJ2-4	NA	TGTGCCAGCAGCCTGGGACTAGCCAAAAACATTCAGTACTTC	CASSLGLAKNIQYF
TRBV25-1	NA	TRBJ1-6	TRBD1	TGTGCCAGCTCCCCTGACAGGGGTAATTCACCCCTCCACTTT	CASSPDRGNSPLHF
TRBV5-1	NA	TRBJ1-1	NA	TGCGCCAGCAGCTTGGTCGATTTGAACACTGAAGCTTTCTTT	CASSLVDLNTEAFF
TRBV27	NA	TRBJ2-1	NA	TGTGCCAGCAGTTTCGGAGGCTTCTCCTACAATGAGCAGTTCTTC	CASSFGGFSYNEQFF
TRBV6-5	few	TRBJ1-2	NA	TGTGCCAGCAGTTACGTTCGCACAGGCGGTAACTATGGCTACACCTTC	CASSYVRTGGNYGYTF
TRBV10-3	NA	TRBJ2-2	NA	TGTGCCATCCCAACTAGGAACACCGGGGAGCTGTTTTTT	CAIPTRNTGELFF
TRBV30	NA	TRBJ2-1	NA	TGTGCCTGGACGGGACTCTCCTACAATGAGCAGTTCTTC	CAWTGLSYNEQFF
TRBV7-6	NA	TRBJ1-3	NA	TGTGCCAGCAGCTCCGGCCCTGGAAACACCATATATTTT	CASSSGPGNTIYF
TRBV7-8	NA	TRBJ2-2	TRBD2	TGTGCCAGCAGCCCCGGGAGGACTAGCATCACCGGGGAGCTGTTTTTT	CASSPGRTSITGELFF
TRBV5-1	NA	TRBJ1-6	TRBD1	TGCGCCAGCAGCCGGGGGACAGATTCACCCCTCCACTTT	CASSRGTDSPLHF
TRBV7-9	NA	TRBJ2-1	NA	TGTGCCAGCAGCTTAGGGGGGCAGATATCGGGGAATGAGCAGTTCTTC	CASSLGGQISGNEQFF
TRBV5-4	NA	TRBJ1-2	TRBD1	TGTGCCAGCAGCTTAGGGACAGGGGGAAACTATGGCTACACCTTC	CASSLGTGGNYGYTF
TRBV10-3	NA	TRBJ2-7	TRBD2	TGTGCCATCAGTGAGAGGCTAGCGGGAAGCGACGAGCAGTACTTC	CAISERLAGSDEQYF
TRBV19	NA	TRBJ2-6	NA	TGTGCCAGTATTGGCTCTGGGGCCAACGTCCTGACTTTC	CASIGSGANVLTF
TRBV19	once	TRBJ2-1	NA	TGTGCCAGTAGTATAAGCCTCTACAATGAGCAGTTCTTC	CASSISLYNEQFF
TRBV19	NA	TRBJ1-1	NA	TGTGCCATCCATAGCGGGGGGGCTGAAGCTTTCTTT	CAIHSGGAEAFF
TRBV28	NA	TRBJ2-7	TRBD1	TGTGCCAGCAGCCCCCCCGGGACAGCAACCTACGAGCAGTACTTC	CASSPPGTATYEQYF
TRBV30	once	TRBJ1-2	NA	TGTGCCTGGAGTGCGGGCCAGGGACTCTATGGCTACACCTTC	CAWSAGQGLYGYTF
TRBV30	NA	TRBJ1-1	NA	TGTGCCTGGAGTTTAGTTGGGGGTGGAGGCTCTGAAGCTTTCTTT	CAWSLVGGGGSEAFF
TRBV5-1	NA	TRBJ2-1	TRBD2	TGCGCCAGCAGCTTGTTGATGACTAGCGGGAGGAGGTATGAGCAGTTCTTC	CASSLLMTSGRRYEQFF
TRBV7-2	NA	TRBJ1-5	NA	TGTGCCAGCAGCTTACGCAACCCCAATCAGCCCCAGCATTTT	CASSLRNPNQPQHF
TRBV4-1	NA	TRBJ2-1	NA	TGCGCCAGCAGCCTATACTCAGCTGAGCAGTTCTTC	CASSLYSAEQFF
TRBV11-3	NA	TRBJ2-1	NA	TGTGCCAGCAGCCCGCCGGGACTCCTCAATGAGCAGTTCTTC	CASSPPGLLNEQFF
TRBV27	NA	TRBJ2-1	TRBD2	TGTGCCAGCAGATCGAGCGGGACCTCCTACAATGAGCAGTTCTTC	CASRSSGTSYNEQFF
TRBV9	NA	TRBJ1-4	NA	TGTGCCAGCAGCAAACGGGCTGGGCTTAATGAAAAACTGTTTTTT	CASSKRAGLNEKLFF